This TCR beta chain was profiled in a study of cytomegalovirus exposure and HLA in healthy donors. General study results and limits: Certain indistinguishable V segments, among them TRBV6-2 and TRBV6-3, were excluded. Accurate HLA-A and HLA-B prediction from TCR beta sequences was reported for most subjects. Earlier analysis looked at TCR beta V segments, and most were productive about 90% or about 30% of the time.

This CDR3 comprises 15 residues. Trimming removed 6 bases at V and 3 bases at J, with 18 bases between. CDR1 SGHNT and CDR2 YYREEE come from the germline V gene (reference sequence). Healthy bone marrow donors made up the cohort. A note on this clone: Its antigen is undetermined.

A multiplex PCR was run with 60 Vbeta primers and 13 Jbeta primers. Profiled with immunoSEQ multiplex PCR; TCRdb holds only in-frame clones, not every one. Of fewer than 250,000 clones detected, about four fifths appear once; the ten largest clones hold about 9.4%. Input material: PBMCs. V gene TRBV5-4 combines with J gene TRBJ1-1; a weak D match, TRBD1 (5 bases). This TCR was sampled from a woman aged 45-60 years in good health and CMV-seropositive. CDR3: CASTLAGPADTEAFF. CDR3 in DNA: TGTGCCAGCACTCTCGCGGGGCCGGCGGACACTGAAGCTTTCTTT.